Below are 13 T cell receptor beta chains sequenced from a single sample in a study of vaccination and CD4 T cells after COVID-19. Sequencing of DNA taken from cultured CD4+ T cells relied on the Oncomine TCR Beta short-read assay. TCRdb re-called the PCR reads through MiXCR, storing one row per CDR3 protein. The table includes under 11,000 distinct CDR3 sequences, under 35% detected once. Indicated treatment: approximately nine-day PBMC culture with coronavirus spike peptide pools or control peptides (ViraFEST assay). Their cognate antigens are unknown. What was sequenced was cultured CD4+ T cells from blood. The origin of the receptors is a human donor with COVID-19.

The chain links TRBV9 to TRBJ2-2; D call uncertain. Germline V gives CDR1 SGDLS, CDR2 YYNGEE. CDR3 length equals 14 residues. Trimming took off 2 bases at V and 6 bases at J, with 11 bases between the two ends. The CDR3 region has the DNA TGTGCCAGCAGCGTCCTGAGTGGATCCGGGGAGCTGTTTTTT. This encodes CASSVLSGSGELFF. Using reference TRBV9 and TRBJ2-2 for the parts outside the CDR3, the full variable domain is DSGVTQTPKHLITATGQRVTLRCSPRSGDLSVYWYQQSLDQGLQFLIQYYNGEERAKGNILERFSAQQFPDLHSELNLSSLELGDSALYFCASSVLSGSGELFFGEGSRLTVL.

V and J are TRBV5-1 and TRBJ2-5, with a tentative D call TRBD2 (5 bases). Germline V lookup: CDR1 SGHRS, CDR2 YFSETQ. The CDR3 totals 15 residues. Trimming took off 3 bases at V and 3 bases at J, with 15 bases between the two ends. The CDR3 loop is CASSSQVGAEETQYF. In DNA, the CDR3 is TGCGCCAGCAGCTCGCAGGTGGGAGCGGAAGAGACCCAGTACTTC.

This clonotype has a single count. V usage is TRBV19 and J usage is TRBJ2-1; weak D call: TRBD2 (6 bases). With 6 bases removed from V and 2 bases from J, the gap between germline ends came to 17 bases. CDR1 and CDR2 (germline): LNHDA, SQIVND (reference sequence). The CDR3 loop spans 16 amino acids. CDR3 in DNA: TGTGCCAGTAGCTCTAACGGGGGTTGGACCTACAATGAGCAGTTCTTC. As protein: CASSSNGGWTYNEQFF.

This clonotype was detected a few times. The rearrangement links TRBV6-1 to TRBJ2-3, with D possibly called TRBD1 or TRBD2 (6 bases each). From germline, CDR1 is MNHNS and CDR2 SASEGT. Trimming stripped 6 bases from V and 6 bases from J, with 19 bases between. This CDR3 is 15 amino acids long. CDR3 residues: CASSALGGGSDTQYF. CDR3 DNA sequence: TGTGCCAGCAGCGCCCTGGGGGGCGGGTCTGATACGCAGTATTTT.

CDR3: CSARATGLNTEAFF. The DNA for the CDR3 is TGCAGTGCTAGAGCGACAGGGCTGAACACTGAAGCTTTCTTT. The chain recombines TRBV20-1 with TRBJ1-1, with TRBD1 matching over 7 bases. Germline CDR1 DFQATT, CDR2 SNEGSKA (reference sequence). Losses at the gene ends were 1 base for V and 0 bases for J; bases not matched to a gene: 2. The CDR3 has 14 residues.

This clonotype was seen a handful of times. The J gene is TRBJ2-3, the V gene TRBV6-1; no reliable D call. The CDR3 length is 14 residues. Per germline, CDR1 MNHNS and CDR2 SASEGT. V was shortened by 4 bases and J by 6 bases, with 14 bases between the two germline ends. The CDR3 sequence is CASSVSWKQDTQYF. The CDR3 DNA is TGTGCCAGCAGTGTGAGTTGGAAGCAGGATACGCAGTATTTT.

The rearrangement joins TRBV12-3 or TRBV12-4 to TRBJ2-3; D is undetermined. CDR3 length: 15 amino acids. Trimming removed 0 bases from V and 0 bases from J, with 7 bases in between. The CDR3 DNA follows: TGTGCCAGCAGTTTAGCTACGGGCAGCACAGATACGCAGTATTTT. It encodes CASSLATGSTDTQYF.

The chain has TRBV20-1 and TRBJ2-5, with TRBD2 matching 12 bases. The CDR3 consists of 16 residues. V shed 4 bases, J shed 2 bases, and the junction held 8 bases outside the gene matches. The germline V gene encodes CDR1 DFQATT and CDR2 SNEGSKA (reference sequence). CDR3 sequence (DNA): TGCAGTGCTACTAGCGGGGGGGGGAGGTGGCAAGAGACCCAGTACTTC. It encodes CSATSGGGRWQETQYF.

This clonotype was seen a handful of times. The gene calls are TRBV1 and TRBJ2-5; TRBD2, the table's D call, was not compared with the DNA. TRBV1 is a listed pseudogene. This CDR3 region has 16 residues. CDR3 sequence: CTSSQDTSGVRETQYF. CDR3 DNA: TGCACCAGCAGCCAAGATACTAGCGGGGTTAGAGAGACCCAGTACTTC.

The rearrangement links TRBV19 to TRBJ2-4; no clear D gene. Trimming took 3 bases from V and 0 from J, leaving 12 bases between them. Looked up from germline, CDR1 is LNHDA and CDR2 is SQIVND (reference sequence). The CDR3 sequence is 16 residues long. This CDR3 is CASSIGQIIAKNIQYF. The DNA for the CDR3 is TGTGCCAGTAGTATTGGCCAAATCATAGCCAAAAACATTCAGTACTTC.

This chain uses TRBV6-1 with TRBJ1-2; the D gene is possibly TRBD1 (5 bases). V lost 7 bases, J lost 2 bases, and 17 bases lay in between. This CDR3 region has 15 residues. Germline V gives CDR1 MNHNS, CDR2 SASEGT. The CDR3, as DNA: TGTGCCAGCACCGACAGCTCTCGGGGAAACTATGGCTACACCTTC. Protein product: CASTDSSRGNYGYTF.

Points on this clonotype: Germline and junction disagree at one end, which may indicate a read error. V usage is TRBV24-1 and J usage is TRBJ1-1, with D possibly TRBD1 on 5 matching bases. Germline assignment: CDR1 KGHDR and CDR2 SFDVKD. The length of the CDR3 is 14 residues. CDR3 nucleotides: TGTGCCCCCAGCCCGGGGCTTGATCACCGGGGAGCTTTCTTT. This sequence encodes CAPSPGLDHRGAFF.

A few counts support this clonotype. The chain links TRBV2 to TRBJ2-5; D not certain. The V end lost 7 bases, the J end lost 5 bases, and 11 bases lay between the germline ends. The length of the CDR3 is 12 residues. Germline CDR1 SNHLY, CDR2 FYNNEI. CDR3 amino acids: CASTEAGETQYF. CDR3 nucleotide sequence: TGTGCCAGCACCGAAGCCGGGGAGACCCAGTACTTC.